This entry lists 17 T cell receptor beta chains sequenced from one sample in a study of blood T cells in healthy people across ages. A sample-barcoded 5' primer and a J-beta primer mix were used in a second PCR of roughly 7 to 12 cycles. Via MiXCR, TCRdb re-called the 5' RACE reads, giving one row per CDR3 protein. The table lists approximately 1.5 million distinct CDR3 sequences, about 35% of them singletons. The sample taken for sequencing was blood. The source of these receptors is a woman aged 25 to 39 in good health.

This chain connects TRBV7-3 to TRBJ2-1; D is unclear. CDR3 length: 15 residues. Germline CDR1 is SGHTA and CDR2 is FQGTGA. V was pared by 5 bases and J by 0 bases, with 11 bases between. The CDR3 is CASSLFFPSYNEQFF. The CDR3 DNA reads as TGTGCCAGCAGCCTATTTTTCCCCTCCTACAATGAGCAGTTCTTC.

As to this clonotype: A much larger clone lies one base from this, so it may be a read error. This chain joins TRBV20-1 and TRBJ2-1; the D gene could be TRBD1 or TRBD2 (6 bases each). The germline gives CDR1 DFQATT, CDR2 SNEGSKA (reference sequence). CDR3 length: 13 amino acids. The CDR3 sequence is CSVGGSKLNEQFF. For the CDR3, the DNA is TGCAGCGTGGGGGGCTCGAAACTAAATGAGCAGTTCTTC.

This clonotype has just a few counts. The rearrangement joins TRBV7-9 to TRBJ1-1; D is uncertain. Trimming took off 5 bases at V and 1 base at J, with 11 bases between the two ends. The length of the CDR3 is 14 residues. Germline lookup yields CDR1 SEHNR and CDR2 FQNEAQ (reference sequence). Here the CDR3 reads CASSRNPPNTEAFF. The CDR3 DNA sequence: TGTGCCAGCAGCCGGAATCCGCCGAACACTGAAGCTTTCTTT.

In its sample, this clonotype was seen a few times. The chain recombines TRBV20-1 with TRBJ2-7; 10 bases are a match to TRBD2. Trimming cost V 3 bases and J 4 bases; bases outside gene matches: 6. This CDR3 is 14 amino acids long. The germline V gene has CDR1 DFQATT and CDR2 SNEGSKA (reference sequence). DNA of the CDR3: TGCAGTGCTAGCGTAGGACTAGCGGTTTACGAGCAGTACTTC. Translated, it gives CSASVGLAVYEQYF.

This clonotype showed up just a few times. The chain couples TRBV7-2 to TRBJ2-7; 14 nucleotides align to TRBD2. Germline lookup yields CDR1 SGHTA and CDR2 FQGNSA. The trim removed 5 bases at V and 3 bases at J, leaving 6 bases unmatched. The CDR3 contains 16 residues. CDR3 DNA: TGTGCCAGCAGCCGGACTAGCGGGGGGTCTTACTACGAGCAGTACTTC. This encodes CASSRTSGGSYYEQYF.

The V gene is TRBV20-1, the J gene TRBJ1-5; D is possibly TRBD1 (6 bases). Germline lookup yields CDR1 DFQATT and CDR2 SNEGSKA (reference sequence). The V and J ends lost 5 bases and 4 bases respectively, with 12 bases between them. This CDR3 is 13 amino acids long. The CDR3 DNA reads TGCAGTGCTGGGGGACAATCAAATCAGCCCCAGCATTTT. Amino acids: CSAGGQSNQPQHF.

The CDR3 DNA is TGTGCCAGCAGCCCACCGCTACGGACAGGGGCTACCTCTTCTCCCAAAAACATTCAGTACTTC. This encodes CASSPPLRTGATSSPKNIQYF. The genes are TRBV11-1 and TRBJ2-4; TRBD1 matches 9 bases. The CDR3 has 21 amino acids. The ends lost 5 bases at V and 2 bases at J; junction bases unmatched: 22. Germline CDR1 is SGHAT and CDR2 is FQDESV (reference sequence).

The J gene is TRBJ2-3, the V gene TRBV20-1; 12 positions agree with TRBD2. The CDR3 contains 14 residues. The germline gives CDR1 DFQATT, CDR2 SNEGSKA (reference sequence). V shed 6 bases and J 6 bases; nucleotides not matched to a gene: 7. The CDR3 sequence: CSARLAGAMDTQYF. In DNA, the CDR3 is TGCAGTGCCCGACTAGCGGGGGCGATGGATACGCAGTATTTT.

The rearrangement links TRBV7-2 to TRBJ2-3, with 7 positions matching TRBD2. The CDR3 covers 17 residues. CDR1 and CDR2 (germline): SGHTA, FQGNSA. With V trimmed by 2 bases and J by 6 bases, 14 bases remained unmatched. CDR3 sequence (DNA): TGTGCCAGCAGCTTATCAGGACTAGGACCCCGAGGCGATACGCAGTATTTT. Protein product: CASSLSGLGPRGDTQYF.

The table lists this clonotype with a few counts. V and J are TRBV5-5 and TRBJ2-7, with TRBD1 matching over 7 bases. This CDR3 region has 15 residues. Germline V gives CDR1 SGHKS, CDR2 YYEKEE (reference sequence). The trim removed 0 bases at V and 2 bases at J, leaving 5 bases unmatched. The CDR3, as DNA: TGTGCCAGCAGCTTGGCCCAGGGGGAACCCTACGAGCAGTACTTC. Translating gives CASSLAQGEPYEQYF.

This clonotype came up many times. The rearrangement joins TRBV20-1 to TRBJ2-5, with TRBD1 identical over 7 bases. Trimming cost V 6 bases and J 5 bases; bases outside gene matches: 6. Germline V CDR1 and CDR2: DFQATT, SNEGSKA (reference sequence). The CDR3 totals 12 residues. CDR3 coding DNA: TGCAGTGCCTCAGGGGGAAGGGAGACCCAGTACTTC. Translated: CSASGGRETQYF.

The chain joins TRBV7-8 to TRBJ1-1; D unclear. CDR1 is SGHVS and CDR2 is FQNEAQ in the germline V gene. Between the trimmed V and J ends, which lost 3 bases and 7 bases, there was a span of 12 bases. The CDR3 is made up of 13 amino acids. The CDR3 region is CASSFGRFYEAFF. The DNA of the CDR3 is TGTGCCAGCAGCTTCGGCAGGTTTTATGAAGCTTTCTTT. The whole variable domain, filled in from reference TRBV7-8 and TRBJ1-1, reads GAGVSQSPRYKVAKRGQDVALRCDPISGHVSLFWYQQALGQGPEFLTYFQNEAQLDKSGLPSDRFFAERPEGSVSTLKIQRTQQEDSAVYLCASSFGRFYEAFFGQGTRLTVV.

The rearrangement joins TRBV20-1 to TRBJ2-1; 11 positions agree with TRBD1. Germline loops: CDR1 DFQATT, CDR2 SNEGSKA (reference sequence). J gave up 5 bases and V 0 bases, and 9 bases lay outside the gene matches. The CDR3 sequence is 17 residues long. The CDR3 DNA follows: TGCAGTGCTAGAGATGGACAGGGGGCACCGACTAACAATGAGCAGTTCTTC. It codes for CSARDGQGAPTNNEQFF.

The chain has TRBV7-3 and TRBJ1-1; 7 positions agree with TRBD1. The V gene's germline CDR1 is SGHTA and CDR2 FQGTGA. With V trimmed by 3 bases and J by 0 bases, 10 bases remained unmatched. The length of the CDR3 is 17 residues. The DNA for the CDR3 is TGTGCCAGCAGCTTCAAGCCGACAGGGCCTGTGAACACTGAAGCTTTCTTT. Protein: CASSFKPTGPVNTEAFF.

The chain combines TRBV20-1 with TRBJ2-5, with D maybe TRBD2 (6 bases). The CDR3 is made up of 14 amino acids. Germline-derived CDR1 and CDR2 are DFQATT and SNEGSKA (reference sequence). V was cut by 0 bases and J by 5 bases, with 13 bases left in between. DNA of the CDR3: TGCAGTGCTAGAGAACAGACTAGTGAGGAGACCCAGTACTTC. This gives the protein CSAREQTSEETQYF.

The V gene is TRBV11-2, the J gene TRBJ2-7, with TRBD2 matching over 9 bases. Per the germline V gene, CDR1 is SGHAT and CDR2 is FQNNGV. Unmatched junction bases numbered 5, after V lost 3 bases and J lost 2 bases. CDR3 size: 15 residues. In DNA form, the CDR3 reads TGTGCCAGCAGCTTCTTAGCGGGAGAAGCCTACGAGCAGTACTTC. Translated, it gives CASSFLAGEAYEQYF.

This chain connects TRBV30 to TRBJ2-1, with 9 bases matching TRBD1. CDR1 is GTSNPN and CDR2 is SVGIG in the germline V gene (reference sequence). V lost 1 base and J lost 8; bases outside the gene matches: 9. This CDR3 contains 15 residues. The CDR3 reads CAWSDGQGLSDEQFF. CDR3 coding DNA: TGTGCCTGGAGTGACGGACAGGGGTTGAGCGATGAGCAGTTCTTC.